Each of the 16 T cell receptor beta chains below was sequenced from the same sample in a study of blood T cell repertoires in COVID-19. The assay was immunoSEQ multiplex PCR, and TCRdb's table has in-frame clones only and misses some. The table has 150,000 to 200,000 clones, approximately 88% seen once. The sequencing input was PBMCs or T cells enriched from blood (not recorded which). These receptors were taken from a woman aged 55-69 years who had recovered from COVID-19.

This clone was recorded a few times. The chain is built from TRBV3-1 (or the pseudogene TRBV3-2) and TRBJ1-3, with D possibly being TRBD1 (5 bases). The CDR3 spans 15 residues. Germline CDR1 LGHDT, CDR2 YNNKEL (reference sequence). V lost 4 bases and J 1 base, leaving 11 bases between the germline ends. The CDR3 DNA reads TGTGCCAGCAGCCTAACAGGCCTATCTGGAAACACCATATATTTT. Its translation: CASSLTGLSGNTIYF.

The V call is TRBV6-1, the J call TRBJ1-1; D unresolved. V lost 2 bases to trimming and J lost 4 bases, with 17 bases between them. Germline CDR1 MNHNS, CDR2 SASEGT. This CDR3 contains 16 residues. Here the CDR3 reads CASSERSIGRATEAFF. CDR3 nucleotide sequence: TGTGCCAGCAGTGAACGGTCTATTGGGAGGGCCACTGAAGCTTTCTTT.

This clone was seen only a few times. The CDR3 sequence is CASSLLDRGTHEQYF. In DNA form, the CDR3 reads TGTGCCAGCAGCTTGTTGGACAGGGGGACCCACGAGCAGTACTTC. The chain joins TRBV5-5 to TRBJ2-7; 10 positions agree with TRBD1. The CDR3 contains 15 residues. The J segment lost 5 bases and the V segment lost 1 base, leaving 6 bases of the junction unmatched. Germline V gives CDR1 SGHKS, CDR2 YYEKEE (reference sequence).

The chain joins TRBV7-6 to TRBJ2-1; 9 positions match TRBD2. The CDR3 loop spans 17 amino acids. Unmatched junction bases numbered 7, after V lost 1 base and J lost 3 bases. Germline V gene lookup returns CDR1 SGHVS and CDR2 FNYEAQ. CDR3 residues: CASSLGMREGLYNEQFF. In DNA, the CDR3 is TGTGCCAGCAGCTTAGGGATGCGGGAGGGCCTCTACAATGAGCAGTTCTTC.

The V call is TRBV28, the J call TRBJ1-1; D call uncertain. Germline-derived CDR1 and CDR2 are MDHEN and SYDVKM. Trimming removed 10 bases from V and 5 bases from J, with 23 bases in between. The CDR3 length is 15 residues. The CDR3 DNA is TGTGCCATCCTCCCCCTAACACAGAAGATGACTGAAGCTTTCTTT. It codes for CAILPLTQKMTEAFF.

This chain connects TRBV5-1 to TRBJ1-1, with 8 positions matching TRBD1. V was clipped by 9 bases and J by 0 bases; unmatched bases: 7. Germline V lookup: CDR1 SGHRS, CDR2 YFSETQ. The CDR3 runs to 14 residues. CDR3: CATKTGDLNTEAFF. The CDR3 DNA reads TGCGCCACCAAGACAGGGGACCTGAACACTGAAGCTTTCTTT.

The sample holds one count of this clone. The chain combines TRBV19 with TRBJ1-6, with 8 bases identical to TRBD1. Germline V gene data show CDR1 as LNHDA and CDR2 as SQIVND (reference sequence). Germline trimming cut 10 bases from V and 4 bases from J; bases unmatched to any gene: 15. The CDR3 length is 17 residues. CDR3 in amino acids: CATTPGQGFSYNSPLHF. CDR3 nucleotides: TGTGCCACTACCCCTGGACAGGGATTCTCTTATAATTCACCCCTCCACTTT.

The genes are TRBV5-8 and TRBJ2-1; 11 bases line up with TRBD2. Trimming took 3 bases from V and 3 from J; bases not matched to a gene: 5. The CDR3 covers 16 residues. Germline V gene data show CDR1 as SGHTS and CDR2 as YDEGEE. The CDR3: CASSWSGTSGYNEQFF. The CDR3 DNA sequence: TGTGCCAGCAGCTGGTCCGGGACTAGCGGCTACAATGAGCAGTTCTTC.

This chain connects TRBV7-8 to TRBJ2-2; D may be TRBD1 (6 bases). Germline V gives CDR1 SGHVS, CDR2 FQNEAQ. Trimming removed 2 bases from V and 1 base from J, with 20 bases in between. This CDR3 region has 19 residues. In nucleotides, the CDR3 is TGTGCCAGCAGCTTATCACCGTCTTTGACCAGGGGGAACACCGGGGAGCTGTTTTTT. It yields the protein CASSLSPSLTRGNTGELFF.

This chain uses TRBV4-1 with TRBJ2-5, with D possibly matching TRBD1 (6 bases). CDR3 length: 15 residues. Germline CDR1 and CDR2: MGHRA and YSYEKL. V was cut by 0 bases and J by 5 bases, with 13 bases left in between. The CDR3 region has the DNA TGCGCCAGCAGCCAAGACTCCCTAGGGGGTGAGACCCAGTACTTC. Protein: CASSQDSLGGETQYF.

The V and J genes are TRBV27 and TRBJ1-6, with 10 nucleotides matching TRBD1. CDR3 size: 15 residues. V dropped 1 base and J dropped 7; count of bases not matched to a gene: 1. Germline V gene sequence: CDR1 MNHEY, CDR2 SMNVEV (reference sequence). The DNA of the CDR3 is TGTGCCAGCAGTTTATTGGGACAGGGGAATTCACCCCTCCACTTT. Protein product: CASSLLGQGNSPLHF.

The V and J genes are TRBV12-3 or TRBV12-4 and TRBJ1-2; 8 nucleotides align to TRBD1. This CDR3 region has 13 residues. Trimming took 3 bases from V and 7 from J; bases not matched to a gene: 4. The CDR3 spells CASSLLQGGGYTF. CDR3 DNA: TGTGCCAGCAGTTTGCTACAGGGGGGTGGCTACACCTTC.

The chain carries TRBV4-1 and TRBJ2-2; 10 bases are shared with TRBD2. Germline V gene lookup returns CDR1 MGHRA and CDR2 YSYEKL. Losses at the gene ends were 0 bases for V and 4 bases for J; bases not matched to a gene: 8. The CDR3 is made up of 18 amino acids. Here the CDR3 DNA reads TGCGCCAGCAGCCAAGAGCCTCCTAGCGGGGGAATCACCGGGGAGCTGTTTTTT. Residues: CASSQEPPSGGITGELFF.

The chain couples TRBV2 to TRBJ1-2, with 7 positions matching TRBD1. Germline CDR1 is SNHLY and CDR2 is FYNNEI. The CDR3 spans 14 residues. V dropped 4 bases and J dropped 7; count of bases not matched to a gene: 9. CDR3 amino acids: CASSGQYGQAGYTF. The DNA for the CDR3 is TGTGCCAGCAGTGGACAATACGGACAGGCTGGCTACACCTTC.

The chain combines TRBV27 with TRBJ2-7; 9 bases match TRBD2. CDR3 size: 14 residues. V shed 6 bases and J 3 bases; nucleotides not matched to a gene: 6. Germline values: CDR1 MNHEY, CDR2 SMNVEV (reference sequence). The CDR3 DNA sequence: TGTGCCAGCAGGGGCGGGAGGGGACTCTACGAGCAGTACTTC. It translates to CASRGGRGLYEQYF.

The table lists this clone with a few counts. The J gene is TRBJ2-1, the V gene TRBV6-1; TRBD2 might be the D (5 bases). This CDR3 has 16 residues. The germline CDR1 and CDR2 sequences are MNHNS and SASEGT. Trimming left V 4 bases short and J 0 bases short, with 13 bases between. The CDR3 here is CASSAVDSSSYNEQFF. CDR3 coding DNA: TGTGCCAGCAGTGCCGTGGACTCGAGCTCCTACAATGAGCAGTTCTTC.